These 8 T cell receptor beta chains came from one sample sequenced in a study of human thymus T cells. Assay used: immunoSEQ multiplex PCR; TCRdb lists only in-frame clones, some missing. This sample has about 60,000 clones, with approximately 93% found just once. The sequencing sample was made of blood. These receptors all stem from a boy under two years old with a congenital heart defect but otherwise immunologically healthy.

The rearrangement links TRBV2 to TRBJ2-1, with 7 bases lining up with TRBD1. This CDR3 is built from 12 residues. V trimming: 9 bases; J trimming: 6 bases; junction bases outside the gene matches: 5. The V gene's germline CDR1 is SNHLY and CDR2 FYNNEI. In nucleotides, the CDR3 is TGTGCCAGAGGGACAGACTCCAATGAGCAGTTCTTC. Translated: CARGTDSNEQFF.

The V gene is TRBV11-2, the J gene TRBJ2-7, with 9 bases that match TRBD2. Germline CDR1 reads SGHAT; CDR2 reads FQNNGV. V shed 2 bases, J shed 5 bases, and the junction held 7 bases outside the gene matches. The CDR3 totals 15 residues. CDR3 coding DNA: TGTGCCAGCAGCTTACTCGCGGGGGGGATGAACGAGCAGTACTTC. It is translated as CASSLLAGGMNEQYF.

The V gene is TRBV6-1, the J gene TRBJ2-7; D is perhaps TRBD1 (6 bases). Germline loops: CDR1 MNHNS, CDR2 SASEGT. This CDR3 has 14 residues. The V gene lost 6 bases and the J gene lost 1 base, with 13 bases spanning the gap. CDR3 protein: CASRKPTGSYEQYF. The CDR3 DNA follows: TGTGCCAGCAGGAAACCTACAGGGTCCTACGAGCAGTACTTC.

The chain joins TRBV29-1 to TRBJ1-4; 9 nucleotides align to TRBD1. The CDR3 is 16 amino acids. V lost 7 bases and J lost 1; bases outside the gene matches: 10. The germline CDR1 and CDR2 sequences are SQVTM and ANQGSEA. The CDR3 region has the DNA TGCAGCGCCTTAGGACAGGGGTGGGGAACTAATGAAAAACTGTTTTTT. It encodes CSALGQGWGTNEKLFF.

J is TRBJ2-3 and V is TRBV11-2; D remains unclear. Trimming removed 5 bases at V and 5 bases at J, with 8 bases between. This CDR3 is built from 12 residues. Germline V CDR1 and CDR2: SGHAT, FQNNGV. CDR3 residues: CASSVGRDTQYF. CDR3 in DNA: TGTGCCAGCAGCGTGGGCAGAGATACGCAGTATTTT.

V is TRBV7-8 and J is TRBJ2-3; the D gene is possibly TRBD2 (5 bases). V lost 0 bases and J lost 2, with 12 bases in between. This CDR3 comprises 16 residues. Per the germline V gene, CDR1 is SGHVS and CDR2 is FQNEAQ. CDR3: CASSLALASHTDTQYF. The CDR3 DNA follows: TGTGCCAGCAGCTTAGCGCTAGCTAGCCACACAGATACGCAGTATTTT.

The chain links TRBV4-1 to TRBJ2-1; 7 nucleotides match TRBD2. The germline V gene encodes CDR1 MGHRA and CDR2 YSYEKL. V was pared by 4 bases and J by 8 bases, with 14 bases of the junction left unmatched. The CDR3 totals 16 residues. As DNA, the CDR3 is TGCGCCAGCAGCCCCCTTAGCGGCGTCGCGGGGGATGAGCAGTTCTTC. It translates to CASSPLSGVAGDEQFF.

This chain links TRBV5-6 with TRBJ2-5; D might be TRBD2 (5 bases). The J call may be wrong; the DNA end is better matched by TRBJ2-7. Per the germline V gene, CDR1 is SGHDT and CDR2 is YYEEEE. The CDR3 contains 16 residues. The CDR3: CASSLALAEASYEQYF. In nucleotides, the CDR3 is TGTGCCAGCAGCTTGGCCCTAGCAGAGGCCTCCTACGAGCAGTACTTC.